The source of this T cell receptor beta chain is a study of shared clonotypes between healthy human individuals (dated by TCRdb to 2019 to 2021). Regarding the complete study: The cohort comprised a couple of women and three men aged 18 to 49 years. Per donor, three plates each were used for CD4 naive and CD4 memory, two for CD8 naive, and one for CD8 memory. To estimate repertoire size and how much clonotype sharing occurs between individuals, the study deeply sequenced the blood TCR repertoires of several healthy adults. To increase sequencing depth and limit assay-specific biases, TCR repertoire library preparation and sequencing were carried out by different laboratories using diverse techniques. Each donor's leukapheresis produced roughly between about 0.9 and 9.5 billion PBMCs.

About this clone itself: The specificity of this receptor is unknown. Base quality data are lacking; no much larger clone is found one base away.

TCR CDR3 regions were amplified from genomic DNA by multiplex PCR using the deep immunoSEQ assay. Genomic DNA extracted from each cell subset was distributed evenly over all wells of several immunoSEQ 96-well plates, and each plate served as one replicate. For sorted subsets, each replicate PCR was loaded with 150 to 250 ng genomic DNA, equivalent to some 27,000 T cell genomes. Purified libraries were measured with a Qubit 3.0 fluorometer, size-checked on a Bioanalyzer 2100, and measured again with the KAPA Library Quantification kit. A separate single-read 150-cycle Illumina NextSeq 550 flow cell was used to sequence each immunoSEQ 96-well plate. The original pipeline was this. Because only junctional sequences without quality scores were contained in the immunoSEQ output, filtering matching that applied to full-length reads could not be performed. Sequences were annotated with PyIR, a Python wrapper for IgBLAST v1.9, using IMGT germline references to assign V/J genes and CDR3. Reads were removed for weak V/J assignments (E-value above 1e-6), missing CDR3, stop codons, out-of-frame junctions, or ambiguous translated residues. V3J clonotypes were defined by identical inferred V gene, J gene, and CDR3 amino acid sequence. Percentage overlap between repertoires was computed as shared unique clonotypes divided by the size of the smaller repertoire. RTK rarefaction, the Chao1 estimator, and Recon v2.1 estimates of unobserved clonotypes were used to assess repertoire richness. Generation probabilities were computed with OLGA for all TCRbeta clonotypes obtained by the gDNA method from several donors. The table comes from immuneACCESS by way of TCRdb, which keeps in-frame sequences with V and J called. Part of the clones is missing from these tables; in studies checked, under half for an unresolved V gene and the rest for unknown reasons. V, J and clone size derive from that table, while D and trimming were established from the DNA sequence. In all, the sample holds millions of clones, and 95% of those were seen once. 0.13% of the sample lies in the top ten.

The donors were healthy, HIV-negative adults with no recently reported acute infections or vaccinations. Only Caucasian adults living in Nashville, Tennessee, USA were represented among the donors. Magnetic negative selection was used to enrich CD4+ T cells, after which naive cells were positively selected on CD45RA and the negative fraction became the memory subset. Blood was collected by leukapheresis, and PBMCs were isolated by Ficoll-Histopaque density gradient centrifugation and then cryopreserved in liquid nitrogen vapor phase. Analytical flow cytometry was used to check the purity and quantity of every magnetically sorted T cell population. From each sorted fraction, genomic DNA was isolated and quantified by UV absorbance on a Nanodrop 2000c. V lost 4 bases and J lost 1 base; the stretch between them is 11 bases long. The CDR3 covers 14 residues, taking in both the cysteine and the phenylalanine. The CDR3 DNA has 42 bases and is translated from base 1. Sequences MNHEY (CDR1) and SMNVEV (CDR2) are obtained from the germline V gene (reference sequence).

Paper-wide results and their limitations: Pairwise subsampling led to the expectation that sequencing depth would affect the degree of clonotype sharing among donors. Only blood was sampled, and tissue TCR repertoires likely differ from those in blood. Higher generation probabilities were observed for clonotypes shared by all four sorted-subset donors than for non-shared clonotypes. Sharing across four donors was observed for around 5% of naive CD4, around 3.5% of naive CD8, 2% to 2.5% of memory CD4, and over 0.3% of memory CD8 clonotypes. Because the study included a small number of donors, the genetic and exposure-history diversity represented was limited. Naive subsets generally had larger estimated clonotype richness than memory subsets. Even with the large sequencing depth, rarefaction of the sorted-subset datasets indicated that sequencing was incomplete.

The V gene is TRBV27 and the J gene is TRBJ2-7; possibly the D gene is TRBD1, per 6 matching bases. Sequencing used naive CD4+ T cells sorted from blood. The cell subset or site label corresponds to: CD45RA+ positively selected. The sequence was obtained from a man aged 18-30 years in good health. The CDR3 region: CASSSRDTSYEQYF. The DNA sequence is given as TGTGCCAGCAGTTCCAGGGACACATCCTACGAGCAGTACTTC.